The TCR beta chain described here comes from a study of CD8+ T cells in alopecia areata. This clone was recorded a few times. Isolation of CD4+ and CD8+ T cells from PBMCs was achieved by sorting. RNA was isolated and reverse transcribed to cDNA, the sequencing template. This table comes from immunoSEQ multiplex PCR, and its TCRdb copy is limited to in-frame clones, with some not included. The sample has about 150,000 clones, around 47% seen once. The germline V gene has CDR1 MNHEY and CDR2 SVGAGI. The ends lost 2 bases at V and 3 bases at J; junction bases unmatched: 3. The CDR3 is made up of 15 amino acids.

The genes are TRBV6-5 and TRBJ2-2; 7 nucleotides line up with TRBD1. The receptor comes from a human donor with alopecia areata. Sequencing was done on a sample of CD4+ T cells sorted from blood. This CDR3 is CASSYRQGDTGELFF. CDR3 bases: TGTGCCAGCAGTTACCGACAGGGCGACACCGGGGAGCTGTTTTTT.